The clone carrying this T cell receptor beta chain showed up just a few times. These data come from a study of blood T cell repertoires in COVID-19. Turning to the study itself: COVID-19 samples from acute and convalescent phases originated in the United States, Italy and Spain.

In the authors' workflow: Nucleated cell counts were estimated from reference gene primer amplification. This table comes from immunoSEQ multiplex PCR, and its TCRdb copy is limited to in-frame clones, with some not included. The D gene and trimming were derived from the DNA, and the V and J assignments and clone size from that table. The repertoire holds roughly 25,000 clones, with just over 85% as singletons. The CDR3 sequence is 10 residues long. Deletions cut 5 bases from V and 4 bases from J, with 5 bases between. CDR1 is DFQATT, CDR2 SNEGSKA, per germline (reference sequence). This TCR derives from a man in his 70s in a cohort sampled during active COVID-19. The rearrangement links TRBV20-1 to TRBJ1-2; D is unclear. Material for sequencing was peripheral blood. This CDR3 is CSAFIYGYTF. Here the CDR3 DNA reads TGCAGTGCTTTCATCTATGGCTACACCTTC.